The 15 T cell receptor beta chains reported below all come from one sample, sequenced in a study of cytomegalovirus exposure and HLA in healthy donors. Primers: 60 Vbeta forward and 13 Jbeta reverse. Here immunoSEQ multiplex PCR was the method, and the copy in TCRdb shows in-frame clones only, minus some. The sample includes about 97,000 clones, roughly three quarters of them seen just once. Sequencing used PBMCs. All receptors derive from a man aged 35-49 years in good health and CMV-seronegative.

CDR3: CASSPRLSASTDTQYF. The DNA of the CDR3 is TGTGCCAGTAGTCCGCGACTGTCGGCTAGCACAGATACGCAGTATTTT. This chain joins TRBV19 and TRBJ2-3; D remains unclear. Germline V gene sequence: CDR1 LNHDA, CDR2 SQIVND (reference sequence). This CDR3 comprises 16 residues. V lost 5 bases, J lost 0 bases, and 15 bases lay in between.

The CDR3 DNA is TGTGCCAGCAGCTTAGCCGCTAGCGGGGGGGCAGATACGCAGTATTTT. Amino acid sequence: CASSLAASGGADTQYF. The gene calls are TRBV7-2 and TRBJ2-3, with 12 bases identical to TRBD2. J was trimmed by 4 bases and V by 0 bases; bases with no gene match: 2. CDR3 size: 16 residues. Germline V gene data show CDR1 as SGHTA and CDR2 as FQGNSA.

This CDR3 reads CAWSVDVWGPNTDTQYF. The CDR3 DNA reads TGTGCCTGGAGTGTAGATGTCTGGGGGCCGAACACAGATACGCAGTATTTT. This chain links TRBV30 with TRBJ2-3; a weak D match, TRBD1 (6 bases). V was pared by 0 bases and J by 2 bases, with 18 bases between. This CDR3 has 17 residues. Germline CDR1 reads GTSNPN; CDR2 reads SVGIG (reference sequence).

This chain connects TRBV6-6 to TRBJ2-1, with D maybe TRBD2 (7 bases). Trimming left V 2 bases short and J 10 bases short, with 18 bases between. Germline lookup yields CDR1 MNHNY and CDR2 SVGAGI (reference sequence). CDR3 size: 15 residues. In DNA, the CDR3 is TGTGCCAGCAGTTACGGGCGGGGGCCCTCAATGGAGCAGTTCTTC. Translation gives CASSYGRGPSMEQFF.

This chain links TRBV5-1 with TRBJ2-7; TRBD1 agrees at 9 bases. V shed 1 base and J 2 bases; nucleotides not matched to a gene: 7. The CDR3 spans 16 residues. Germline CDR1 is SGHRS and CDR2 is YFSETQ. CDR3 DNA sequence: TGCGCCAGCAGCTTGCTTCCGGGACAGGGTGCCTACGAGCAGTACTTC. Amino acids: CASSLLPGQGAYEQYF.

V and J are TRBV30 and TRBJ2-3, with TRBD2 matching over 10 bases. The CDR3 covers 19 residues. V was pared by 0 bases and J by 0 bases, with 12 bases of the junction left unmatched. In germline, CDR1 is GTSNPN, CDR2 SVGIG (reference sequence). CDR3 bases: TGTGCCTGGAGTGTACGAAGAAGCGGGGGGGCCTCTAGCACAGATACGCAGTATTTT. Its protein is CAWSVRRSGGASSTDTQYF.

This clone was observed at least ten times. This rearrangement joins TRBV7-9 to TRBJ2-2; perhaps TRBD1 as D (6 bases). The ends were cut back, 5 bases at V and 3 bases at J, with 10 bases in the middle. The CDR3 is made up of 14 amino acids. Germline V gives CDR1 SEHNR, CDR2 FQNEAQ (reference sequence). CDR3 sequence (DNA): TGTGCCAGCAGCAGGGACACCGACACCGGGGAGCTGTTTTTT. This translates into CASSRDTDTGELFF.

The V call is TRBV5-6, the J call TRBJ2-3, with D possibly matching TRBD1 (5 bases). Germline CDR1 is SGHDT and CDR2 is YYEEEE. CDR3 length equals 13 residues. Trimming removed 6 bases at V and 2 bases at J, with 10 bases between. DNA for the CDR3: TGTGCCAGCAAAACAGGATCCACAGATACGCAGTATTTT. Its translation is CASKTGSTDTQYF.

The gene calls are TRBV9 and TRBJ1-2; 7 bases are shared with TRBD1. The J segment lost 4 bases and the V segment lost 0 bases, leaving 3 bases of the junction unmatched. The CDR3 loop spans 14 amino acids. The V gene's germline CDR1 is SGDLS and CDR2 YYNGEE. In DNA form, the CDR3 reads TGTGCCAGCAGCGTAGTAGGGGGCCCCTATGGCTACACCTTC. Protein sequence: CASSVVGGPYGYTF.

This chain connects TRBV12-5 to TRBJ2-7, with 7 bases identical to TRBD1. The germline CDR1 and CDR2 sequences are LGHNT and FRNRAP. V shed 1 base and J 0 bases; nucleotides not matched to a gene: 6. The CDR3 totals 16 residues. The CDR3 protein is CASGLEGQWTSYEQYV. CDR3 nucleotide sequence: TGTGCTAGTGGTTTGGAGGGACAGTGGACCTCCTACGAGCAGTACGTC.

The rearrangement joins TRBV10-3 to TRBJ2-7; D might be TRBD2 (6 bases). The CDR3 runs to 13 residues. CDR1 ENHRY and CDR2 SYGVKD come from the germline V gene. The ends were cut back, 11 bases at V and 4 bases at J, with 18 bases in the middle. CDR3 bases: TGTGCCTCGCATCCGGGGGTGGAGTACGAGCAGTACTTC. Translating gives CASHPGVEYEQYF.

V and J are TRBV16 and TRBJ1-4; 7 positions match TRBD1. There are 14 residues in the CDR3. V was pared by 4 bases and J by 7 bases, with 6 bases of the junction left unmatched. Germline V lookup: CDR1 KGHSY, CDR2 FQNENV. CDR3 region: CASSLGPGGEKLFF. The DNA for the CDR3 is TGTGCCAGCAGCCTGGGCCCAGGGGGTGAAAAACTGTTTTTT. The whole variable domain, filled in from reference TRBV16 and TRBJ1-4, reads GEEVAQTPKHLVRGEGQKAKLYCAPIKGHSYVFWYQQVLKNEFKFLISFQNENVFDETGMPKERFSAKCLPNSPCSLEIQATKLEDSAVYFCASSLGPGGEKLFFGSGTQLSVL.

This clone appeared once. This chain links TRBV27 with TRBJ2-3; 15 bases match TRBD2. After removal of 5 bases from V and 1 base from J, the junction contained 7 bases not matched to a gene. Per germline, CDR1 MNHEY and CDR2 SMNVEV (reference sequence). The CDR3 is made up of 18 amino acids. This chain's CDR3 is CASSPLGLAGGGTDTQYF. The CDR3 DNA follows: TGTGCCAGCAGTCCCTTGGGACTAGCGGGGGGTGGCACAGATACGCAGTATTTT.

This chain joins TRBV6-1 and TRBJ2-3, with no clear D. Germline CDR1 MNHNS, CDR2 SASEGT. V was trimmed by 1 base and J by 2 bases, leaving 4 bases between them. The CDR3 contains 13 residues. This CDR3 is CASSEVSTDTQYF. In nucleotides, the CDR3 is TGTGCCAGCAGTGAAGTATCCACAGATACGCAGTATTTT.

This clone was detected a few times. V gene TRBV7-2 combines with J gene TRBJ2-2; D gene ambiguous. Trimming removed 1 base from V and 6 bases from J, with 6 bases in between. This CDR3 comprises 13 residues. Germline values: CDR1 SGHTA, CDR2 FQGNSA. The CDR3 here is CASSLVSPGELFF. CDR3 in DNA: TGTGCCAGCAGCTTAGTCTCCCCCGGGGAGCTGTTTTTT.